Shown below are 20 T cell receptor beta chains from a single sample sequenced in a study of blood T cell repertoires in COVID-19. The protocol was immunoSEQ multiplex PCR, while the TCRdb copy is restricted to in-frame clones and leaves out a portion. The repertoire includes approximately 81,000 clones, roughly 86% of them detected once, and about 7.4% sits in the top ten. Sequencing was carried out using peripheral blood. The source of these receptors is a human donor in a cohort sampled during active COVID-19.

V usage is TRBV19 and J usage is TRBJ1-1; 7 nucleotides align to TRBD1. This CDR3 has 16 amino acids. Germline V gene sequence: CDR1 LNHDA, CDR2 SQIVND (reference sequence). J lost 0 bases, V lost 5 bases, and 9 bases had no gene match. The DNA of the CDR3 is TGTGCCAGTAGTCCCCCCCGACAGGGCCTGAACACTGAAGCTTTCTTT. Residues: CASSPPRQGLNTEAFF.

This clone was counted a single time. The chain joins TRBV19 to TRBJ1-1; D is unclear. CDR1 and CDR2 (germline): LNHDA, SQIVND (reference sequence). The CDR3 has 15 residues. Trimming cost V 7 bases and J 4 bases, with 19 bases left between them. As DNA, the CDR3 is TGTGCCAGTACCATGCGGCCGGCCTTGGGCACTGAAGCTTTCTTT. This encodes CASTMRPALGTEAFF.

The V gene is TRBV6-6, the J gene TRBJ2-7; 10 bases agree with TRBD2. This CDR3 contains 16 residues. After removal of 5 bases from V and 2 bases from J, the junction contained 9 bases not matched to a gene. Germline V CDR1 and CDR2: MNHNY, SVGAGI (reference sequence). CDR3: CASSQPLSGGPYEQYF. The CDR3 DNA reads as TGTGCCAGCAGTCAACCCCTTAGCGGGGGGCCCTACGAGCAGTACTTC.

The chain carries TRBV3-1 (or the pseudogene TRBV3-2) and TRBJ1-2, with 9 bases identical to TRBD1. This CDR3 spans 15 amino acids. CDR1 LGHDT and CDR2 YNNKEL come from the germline V gene (reference sequence). With V trimmed by 4 bases and J by 3 bases, 6 bases remained unmatched. The CDR3 sequence is CASSRQGVWDYGYTF. DNA for the CDR3: TGTGCCAGCAGCCGACAGGGGGTTTGGGACTATGGCTACACCTTC.

This clone came up once. The chain employs TRBV18 and TRBJ2-1; 7 bases agree with TRBD2. CDR3 length: 16 residues. With V trimmed by 4 bases and J by 2 bases, 8 bases remained unmatched. The germline CDR1 and CDR2 sequences are KGHSH and LQKENI. The DNA of the CDR3 is TGTGCCAGCTCACAACTTAAGCGGGGTACCTACAATGAGCAGTTCTTC. Translation gives CASSQLKRGTYNEQFF. The whole variable domain, filled in from reference TRBV18 and TRBJ2-1, reads NAGVMQNPRHLVRRRGQEARLRCSPMKGHSHVYWYRQLPEEGLKFMVYLQKENIIDESGMPKERFSAEFPKEGPSILRIQQVVRGDSAAYFCASSQLKRGTYNEQFFGPGTRLTVL.

The chain employs TRBV11-2 and TRBJ1-1; the D gene is possibly TRBD1 (5 bases). Trimming took off 6 bases at V and 4 bases at J, with 18 bases between the two ends. The CDR3 length is 15 residues. Germline CDR1 SGHAT, CDR2 FQNNGV. As DNA, the CDR3 is TGTGCCAGCAGTTCTGAATGGGGCTTGGGCACTGAAGCTTTCTTT. This encodes CASSSEWGLGTEAFF.

The chain has TRBV7-3 and TRBJ2-5, with no clear D. The length of the CDR3 is 15 residues. Per germline, CDR1 SGHTA and CDR2 FQGTGA. V was shortened by 1 base and J by 5 bases, with 14 bases between the two germline ends. The CDR3 DNA is TGTGCCAGCAGCTTAAGCAACTCTATCGGGGAGACCCAGTACTTC. Its protein product is CASSLSNSIGETQYF.

The rearrangement uses TRBV15 and TRBJ1-5; no firm D call. The CDR3 runs 14 residues. Germline assignment: CDR1 LNHNV and CDR2 YYDKDF (reference sequence). Trimming took off 2 bases at V and 3 bases at J, with 8 bases between the two ends. Here the CDR3 reads CATSRHSTNQPQHF. CDR3 sequence (DNA): TGTGCCACCAGCAGACACAGCACCAATCAGCCCCAGCATTTT.

CDR3 nucleotide sequence: TGTGCCAGCAGCCGAGGACAGGGACCGCAAGAGACCCAGTACTTC. This gives the protein CASSRGQGPQETQYF. The chain recombines TRBV7-9 with TRBJ2-5; 8 bases align to TRBD1. Losses at the gene ends were 5 bases for V and 2 bases for J; bases not matched to a gene: 7. The CDR3 has 15 residues. Germline lookup yields CDR1 SEHNR and CDR2 FQNEAQ (reference sequence).

This clone was seen a few times. The V call is TRBV9, the J call TRBJ1-2; D might be TRBD1 (6 bases). Germline CDR1 and CDR2: SGDLS and YYNGEE. This CDR3 spans 15 amino acids. V was trimmed by 2 bases and J by 6 bases, leaving 17 bases between them. DNA for the CDR3: TGTGCCAGCAGCGTTCGGGGCGGGGGGCAGGATGGCTACACCTTC. Its translation is CASSVRGGGQDGYTF.

This clone was seen a handful of times. This sequence joins TRBV6-1 and TRBJ1-1; the match to TRBD1 covers 8 bases. CDR1 and CDR2 from the germline V gene are MNHNS and SASEGT. The CDR3 loop spans 21 amino acids. V trimming: 2 bases; J trimming: 0 bases; junction bases outside the gene matches: 20. CDR3 in amino acids: CASSETVTGAVLRKMNTEAFF. The CDR3 DNA is TGTGCCAGCAGTGAAACGGTGACAGGGGCAGTGCTGAGAAAGATGAACACTGAAGCTTTCTTT.

This clone was detected only once. The V call is TRBV6-4, the J call TRBJ2-2, with D possibly TRBD1 on 5 matching bases. The V end lost 7 bases, the J end lost 4 bases, and 10 bases lay between the germline ends. The CDR3 has 13 amino acids. Germline V gene lookup returns CDR1 MRHNA and CDR2 SNTAGT. The CDR3 loop is CASKPGFTGELFF. DNA for the CDR3: TGTGCCAGCAAGCCAGGGTTCACCGGGGAGCTGTTTTTT.

The genes are TRBV14 and TRBJ2-3; 8 nucleotides line up with TRBD2. J gave up 4 bases and V 5 bases, and 11 bases lay outside the gene matches. The CDR3 is 16 residues long. Looked up from germline, CDR1 is SGHDN and CDR2 is FVKESK. This CDR3 reads CASSTPRGGRADTQYF. CDR3 bases: TGTGCCAGCAGCACCCCTCGGGGGGGCCGGGCAGATACGCAGTATTTT.

This chain connects TRBV12-3 or TRBV12-4 to TRBJ1-2, with a possible D match to TRBD1 (6 bases). The germline V and J ends were trimmed by 6 bases and 7 bases, with 15 bases remaining between them. The CDR3 spans 13 residues. The CDR3 reads CASSHRGGFGYTF. CDR3 DNA: TGTGCCAGCAGCCACCGTGGGGGCTTTGGCTACACCTTC.

This chain connects TRBV9 to TRBJ2-7; TRBD2 matches 8 bases. This CDR3 comprises 16 residues. Germline V gives CDR1 SGDLS, CDR2 YYNGEE. Losses at the gene ends were 2 bases for V and 2 bases for J; bases not matched to a gene: 9. The CDR3, as DNA: TGTGCCAGCAGCGTGAGCGGGGGCAATATTGCCTACGAGCAGTACTTC. Protein: CASSVSGGNIAYEQYF.

In this sample, this clone turned up once. CDR3 nucleotides: TGTGCCAGCAGTCCCAGGACTAGCGGGGGCCGTAGCTCCTACGAGCAGTACTTC. As protein: CASSPRTSGGRSSYEQYF. The gene calls are TRBV6-2 or TRBV6-3 and TRBJ2-7; TRBD2 agrees at 13 bases. The V and J ends lost 5 bases and 0 bases, in that order; junction bases with no gene match: 10. CDR1 and CDR2 (germline): MNHEY, SVGEGT. The CDR3 is made up of 18 amino acids.

This chain uses TRBV11-3 with TRBJ1-3; D may be TRBD1 (5 bases). The ends were cut back, 5 bases at V and 1 base at J, with 12 bases in the middle. The CDR3 totals 15 residues. Germline CDR1 reads SGHNT; CDR2 reads YENEEA. The chain's CDR3 is CASSMTAQSGNTIYF. In nucleotides, the CDR3 is TGTGCCAGCAGCATGACAGCGCAATCTGGAAACACCATATATTTT. Filled out from reference TRBV11-3 and TRBJ1-3, the complete variable domain reads EAGVVQSPRYKIIEKKQPVAFWCNPISGHNTLYWYLQNLGQGPELLIRYENEEAVDDSQLPKDRFSAERLKGVDSTLKIQPAELGDSAVYLCASSMTAQSGNTIYFGEGSWLTVV.

This clone has more than one count but fewer than ten. The chain combines TRBV5-1 with TRBJ1-2; tentatively, D is TRBD1 (5 bases). Germline V gene data show CDR1 as SGHRS and CDR2 as YFSETQ. This CDR3 contains 12 residues. Trimming removed 4 bases from V and 6 bases from J, with 10 bases in between. The CDR3 DNA is TGCGCCAGCAGCCTCCAGGGTAATGGCTACACCTTC. Protein: CASSLQGNGYTF.

The chain recombines TRBV3-1 (or the pseudogene TRBV3-2) with TRBJ2-7; D may be TRBD2 (5 bases). V was pared by 1 base and J by 1 base, with 17 bases between. Germline V gives CDR1 LGHDT, CDR2 YNNKEL (reference sequence). The CDR3 has 17 residues. The CDR3 coding sequence is TGTGCCAGCAGCCAAGGAGGGCCAAGCCCCTTTTCCTACGAGCAGTACTTC. Translation: CASSQGGPSPFSYEQYF.

J is TRBJ1-6 and V is TRBV6-4; D ambiguous. The V gene lost 5 bases and the J gene lost 7 bases, with 9 bases spanning the gap. CDR3 length: 13 amino acids. Germline loops: CDR1 MRHNA, CDR2 SNTAGT. The CDR3 region is CASSRERNSPLHF. The CDR3 DNA reads as TGTGCCAGCAGTAGGGAGAGGAATTCACCCCTCCACTTT.